This T cell receptor (beta chain) is from a study of blood T cell repertoires in COVID-19. Whole-study context: Sites across the United States, Italy and Spain contributed samples from acute and convalescent COVID-19. In each case, the material was cDNA or gDNA derived from T cells, B-cell-depleted T cells, or PBMCs.

Per the study methods: Quantification of nucleated cells was approximated via reference gene primer amplification. This table comes from immunoSEQ multiplex PCR, and its TCRdb copy is limited to in-frame clones, with some not included. D and trimming come from the DNA, and the V and J calls and clone size come from that table. The profile shows some 330,000 clones, about 92% of them singletons. CDR3 length equals 13 residues. Germline V gene sequence: CDR1 ENHRY, CDR2 SYGVKD. Trimming pared 4 bases from V and 8 bases from J, leaving 9 bases between. The origin of this receptor is a woman in her twenties or thirties who had recovered from COVID-19. Sample: PBMCs or T cells enriched from blood (not recorded which). The rearrangement joins TRBV10-3 to TRBJ1-6; D is undetermined. CDR3 protein: CAISAVQDSPLHF. The CDR3 DNA sequence: TGTGCCATCAGTGCTGTCCAGGATTCACCCCTCCACTTT.